These T cell receptor beta chains were read from a single sample in a study of shared clonotypes between healthy human individuals. TCRdb's copy holds only in-frame clones and misses some; the assay was immunoSEQ multiplex PCR. This table has some 2.3 million clones, 80% to 95% appearing once. Sequenced material: naive CD4+ T cells from PBMCs. These receptors originate from a man aged 18 to 30 in good health. Some clones in this sample may be carry-over from other donors' samples. CDR3s include the opening cysteine and the closing phenylalanine or tryptophan.

j_call v_call cdr3_aa
TRBJ2-3 TRBV19 CASSIGTGLSDTQYF
TRBJ2-7 TRBV6-6 CASSSHIGQAYEQYF
TRBJ1-3 TRBV9 CASSVGQAGNTIYF
TRBJ2-1 TRBV7-8 CASSLEVGLGGTFNEQFF
TRBJ1-2 TRBV14 CASSPSTDRGTF
TRBJ1-2 TRBV25-1 CASRGQGWHYGYTF
TRBJ2-4 TRBV5-1 CASSLRGAVKNIQYF
TRBJ2-1 TRBV4-1 CASSQVELRGNEQFF
TRBJ2-5 TRBV7-2 CASRPASGQAQYF
TRBJ2-5 TRBV7-3 CASSSYRDFQETQYF
TRBJ2-1 TRBV7-9 CASSYRGLAGGPVEQFF
TRBJ2-5 TRBV21-1 CASSNRTSGSVLGETQYF
TRBJ1-1 TRBV25-1 CASSIAWGTEAFF
TRBJ2-2 TRBV28 CASCPGQGRTGELFF
TRBJ2-2 TRBV5-4 CASSPGTLSLGDTGELFF
TRBJ2-6 TRBV29-1 CSVSRDSHSGANVLTF
TRBJ2-7 TRBV28 CASSYSQVYEQYF
TRBJ2-5 TRBV7-3 CASSLLAGDGETQYF